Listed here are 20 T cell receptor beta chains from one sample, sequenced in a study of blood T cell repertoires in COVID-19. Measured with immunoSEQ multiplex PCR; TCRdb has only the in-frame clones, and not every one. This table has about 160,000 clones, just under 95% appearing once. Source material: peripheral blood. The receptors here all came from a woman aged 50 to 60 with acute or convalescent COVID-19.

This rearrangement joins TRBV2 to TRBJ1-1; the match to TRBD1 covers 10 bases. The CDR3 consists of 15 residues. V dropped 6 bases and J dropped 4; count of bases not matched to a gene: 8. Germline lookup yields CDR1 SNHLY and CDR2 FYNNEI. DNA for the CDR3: TGTGCCAGCAGATATAGACAGGGGGCAGGCACTGAAGCTTTCTTT. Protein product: CASRYRQGAGTEAFF.

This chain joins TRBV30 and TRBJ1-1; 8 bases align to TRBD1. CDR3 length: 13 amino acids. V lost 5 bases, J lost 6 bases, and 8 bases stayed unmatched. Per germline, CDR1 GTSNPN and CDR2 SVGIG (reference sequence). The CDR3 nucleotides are TGTGCCTGGGCAGGACAGGGTGCTCCTGAAGCTTTCTTT. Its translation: CAWAGQGAPEAFF.

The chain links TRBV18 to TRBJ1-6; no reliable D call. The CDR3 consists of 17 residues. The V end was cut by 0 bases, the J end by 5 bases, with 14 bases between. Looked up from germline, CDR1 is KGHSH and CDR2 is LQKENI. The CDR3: CASSPPSSLSNNSPLHF. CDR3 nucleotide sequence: TGTGCCAGCTCACCACCGTCTAGCCTATCTAATAATTCACCCCTCCACTTT.

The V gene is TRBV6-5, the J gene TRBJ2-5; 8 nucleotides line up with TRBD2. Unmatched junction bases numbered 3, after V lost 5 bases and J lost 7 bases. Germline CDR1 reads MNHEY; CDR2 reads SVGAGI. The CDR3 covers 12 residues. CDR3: CASSPGGPTQYF. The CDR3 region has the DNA TGTGCCAGCAGTCCGGGGGGGCCGACCCAGTACTTC.

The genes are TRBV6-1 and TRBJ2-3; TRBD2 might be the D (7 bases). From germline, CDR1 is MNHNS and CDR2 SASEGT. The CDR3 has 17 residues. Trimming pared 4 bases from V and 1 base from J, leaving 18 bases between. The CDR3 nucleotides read TGTGCCAGCAGTGCCCGAGGGGGGGGGAGGCGCACAGATACGCAGTATTTT. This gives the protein CASSARGGGRRTDTQYF.

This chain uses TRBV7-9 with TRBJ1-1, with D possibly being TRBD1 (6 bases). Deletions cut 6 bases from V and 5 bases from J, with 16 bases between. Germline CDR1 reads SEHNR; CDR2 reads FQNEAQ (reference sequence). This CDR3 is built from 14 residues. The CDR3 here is CASSPPQGKTEAFF. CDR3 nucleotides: TGTGCCAGCAGTCCTCCCCAGGGGAAGACTGAAGCTTTCTTT.

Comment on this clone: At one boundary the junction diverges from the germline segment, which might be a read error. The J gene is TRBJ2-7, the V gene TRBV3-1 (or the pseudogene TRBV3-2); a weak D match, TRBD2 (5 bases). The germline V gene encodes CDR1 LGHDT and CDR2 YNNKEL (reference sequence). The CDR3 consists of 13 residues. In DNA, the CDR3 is TGTGCCAGCAGCCAAGCCGTTTTCAGGAGGATCTTCTTC. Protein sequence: CASSQAVFRRIFF.

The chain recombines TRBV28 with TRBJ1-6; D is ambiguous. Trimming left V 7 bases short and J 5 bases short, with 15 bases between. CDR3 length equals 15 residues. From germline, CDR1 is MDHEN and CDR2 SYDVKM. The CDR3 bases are TGTGCCAGCATCCCCGGAGGAACGAATAATTCACCCCTCCACTTT. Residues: CASIPGGTNNSPLHF.

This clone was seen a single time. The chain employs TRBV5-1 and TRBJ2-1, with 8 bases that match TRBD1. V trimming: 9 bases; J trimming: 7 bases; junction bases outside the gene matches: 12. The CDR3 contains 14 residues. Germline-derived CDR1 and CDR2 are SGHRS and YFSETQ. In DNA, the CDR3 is TGCGCCACCACGCCTCAAACAGGGGGGAATGAGCAGTTCTTC. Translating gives CATTPQTGGNEQFF.

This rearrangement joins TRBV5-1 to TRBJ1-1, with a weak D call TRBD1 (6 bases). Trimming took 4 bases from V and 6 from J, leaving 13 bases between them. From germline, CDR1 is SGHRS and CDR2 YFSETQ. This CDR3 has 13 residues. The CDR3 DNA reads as TGCGCCAGCAGCATGAGGGGGATTCCTGAAGCTTTCTTT. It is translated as CASSMRGIPEAFF.

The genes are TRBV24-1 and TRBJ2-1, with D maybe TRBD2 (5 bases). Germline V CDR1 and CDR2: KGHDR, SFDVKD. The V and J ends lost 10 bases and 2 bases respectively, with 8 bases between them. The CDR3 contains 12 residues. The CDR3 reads CATGGPYNEQFF. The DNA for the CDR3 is TGTGCCACTGGAGGACCCTACAATGAGCAGTTCTTC.

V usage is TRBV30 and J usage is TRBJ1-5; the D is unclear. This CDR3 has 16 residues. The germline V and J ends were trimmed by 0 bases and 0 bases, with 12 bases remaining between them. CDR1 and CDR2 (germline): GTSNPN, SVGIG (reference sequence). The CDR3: CAWSVPFTYSNQPQHF. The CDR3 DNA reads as TGTGCCTGGAGTGTGCCATTTACTTATAGCAATCAGCCCCAGCATTTT.

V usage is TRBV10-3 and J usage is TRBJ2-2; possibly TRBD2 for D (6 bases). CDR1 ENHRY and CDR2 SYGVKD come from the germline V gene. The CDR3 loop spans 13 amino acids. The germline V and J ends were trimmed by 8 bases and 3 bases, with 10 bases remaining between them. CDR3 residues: CAIGGVHTGELFF. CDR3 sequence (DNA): TGTGCCATCGGAGGGGTCCACACCGGGGAGCTGTTTTTT.

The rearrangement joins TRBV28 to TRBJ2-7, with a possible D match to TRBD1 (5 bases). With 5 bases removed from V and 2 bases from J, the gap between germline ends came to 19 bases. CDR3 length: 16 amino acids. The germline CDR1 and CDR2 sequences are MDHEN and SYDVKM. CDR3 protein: CASSPLPQGLTYEQYF. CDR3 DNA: TGTGCCAGCAGTCCCCTTCCTCAGGGATTAACCTACGAGCAGTACTTC.

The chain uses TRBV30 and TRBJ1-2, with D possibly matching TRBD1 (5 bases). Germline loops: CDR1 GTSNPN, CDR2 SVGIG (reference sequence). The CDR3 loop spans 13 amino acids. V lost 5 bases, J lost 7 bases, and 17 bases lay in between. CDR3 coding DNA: TGTGCCTGGGCAGGACAAAACCAGGTTGGCTACACCTTC. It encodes CAWAGQNQVGYTF.

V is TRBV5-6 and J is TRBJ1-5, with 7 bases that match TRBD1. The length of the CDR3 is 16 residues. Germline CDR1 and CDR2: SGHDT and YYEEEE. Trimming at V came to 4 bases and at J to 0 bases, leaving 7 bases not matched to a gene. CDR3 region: CASSLGTAHSNQPQHF. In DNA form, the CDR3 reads TGTGCCAGCAGCCTCGGGACAGCACATAGCAATCAGCCCCAGCATTTT.

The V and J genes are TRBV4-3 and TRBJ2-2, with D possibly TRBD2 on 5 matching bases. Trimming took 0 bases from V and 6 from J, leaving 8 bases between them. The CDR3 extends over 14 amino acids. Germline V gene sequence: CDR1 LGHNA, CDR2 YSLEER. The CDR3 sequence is CASSQDPGAGELFF. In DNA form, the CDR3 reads TGCGCCAGCAGCCAAGATCCCGGGGCCGGGGAGCTGTTTTTT.

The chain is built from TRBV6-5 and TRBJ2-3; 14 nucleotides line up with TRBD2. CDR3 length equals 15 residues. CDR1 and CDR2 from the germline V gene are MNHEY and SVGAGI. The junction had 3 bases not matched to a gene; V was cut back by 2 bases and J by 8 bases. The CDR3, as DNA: TGTGCCAGCAGTTACGGGACTAGCGGGAGTTCTACGCAGTATTTT. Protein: CASSYGTSGSSTQYF.

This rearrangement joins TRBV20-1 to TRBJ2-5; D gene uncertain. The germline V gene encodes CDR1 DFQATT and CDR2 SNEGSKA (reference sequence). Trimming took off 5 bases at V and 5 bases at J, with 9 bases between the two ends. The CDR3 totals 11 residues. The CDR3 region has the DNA TGCAGTGCTTTCCCCTCCGAGACCCAGTACTTC. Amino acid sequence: CSAFPSETQYF.

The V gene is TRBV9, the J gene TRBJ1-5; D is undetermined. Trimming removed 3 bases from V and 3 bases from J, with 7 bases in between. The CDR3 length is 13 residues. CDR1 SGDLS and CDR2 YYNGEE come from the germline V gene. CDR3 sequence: CASSAQSNQPQHF. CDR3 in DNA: TGTGCCAGCAGCGCACAATCCAATCAGCCCCAGCATTTT. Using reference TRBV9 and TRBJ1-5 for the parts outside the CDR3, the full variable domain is DSGVTQTPKHLITATGQRVTLRCSPRSGDLSVYWYQQSLDQGLQFLIQYYNGEERAKGNILERFSAQQFPDLHSELNLSSLELGDSALYFCASSAQSNQPQHFGDGTRLSIL.